This record looks at one TCR beta chain sequence and its context. Its antigen is still unknown. A much larger clone is a single base away; this may be a read error. These data belong to a study of identical twins. Study results and caveats: The analysis was cross-sectional rather than longitudinal within donors.

The V gene's germline CDR1 is MNHNY and CDR2 SVGAGI (reference sequence). The CDR3 covers 13 residues. Trimming left V 7 bases short and J 1 base short, with 10 bases between. TCRdb re-derived calls from the 5' RACE reads in MiXCR, one entry per CDR3 protein. The sample lists 1.5 million or so distinct CDR3 sequences, less than 35% occurring once. Sequences were obtained from cord blood. J is TRBJ1-1 and V is TRBV6-6; a weak D match, TRBD1 (6 bases). The clonotype originates from a newborn girl in good health. The CDR3 DNA follows: TGTGCCAGCACCAAACAGGGGAACACTGAAGCTTTCTTT. Protein: CASTKQGNTEAFF.